These 27 T cell receptor beta chains came from one sample sequenced in a study of synovial regulatory T cells in juvenile arthritis. The method was immunoSEQ multiplex PCR; TCRdb's version includes in-frame clones alone and lacks a portion of them. Its table records approximately 10,000 clones. The sequencing sample was made of Treg cells from blood. As to subset: remaining (HLA-DR-negative) circulating blood Treg cells. These receptors came from a donor younger than 35 with juvenile idiopathic arthritis.

The rearrangement uses TRBV4-3 and TRBJ2-7; absent DNA, TCRdb's TRBD1 call cannot be checked. Germline V gives CDR1 LGHNA, CDR2 YSLEER. The CDR3 extends over 16 amino acids. No DNA accompanies this entry. The CDR3 loop reads CASSQDLTGRGYEQYF.

The CDR3 loop reads CASSFRGAGWASYTF. The chain carries TRBV28 and TRBJ1-2; the TCRdb call, TRBD1, lacks DNA for checking. The CDR3 loop spans 15 amino acids. No DNA is recorded. The germline gives CDR1 MDHEN, CDR2 SYDVKM.

This chain uses TRBV7-2 with TRBJ1-1; the D call from TCRdb, TRBD1, cannot be confirmed without DNA. The V gene's germline CDR1 is SGHTA and CDR2 FQGNSA. CDR3 length: 17 residues. The DNA is not on file. The CDR3 sequence is CASSRTGTGLLNTEAFF. The variable domain in full, with the rest retrieved from reference TRBV7-2 and TRBJ1-1, is GAGVSQSPSNKVTEKGKDVELRCDPISGHTALYWYRQSLGQGLEFLIYFQGNSAPDKSGLPSDRFSAERTGGSVSTLTIQRTQQEDSAVYLCASSRTGTGLLNTEAFFGQGTRLTVV.

The chain uses TRBV28 and TRBJ2-2. The V gene's germline CDR1 is MDHEN and CDR2 SYDVKM. The CDR3 contains 15 residues. DNA is not on record. CDR3 loop: CASTRGVVNTGELFF.

CDR3 region: CASSYSTGSGTEAFF. This rearrangement joins TRBV6-6 to TRBJ1-1; TCRdb names TRBD1, which stays unverified in the absence of DNA. This CDR3 is built from 15 residues. DNA is not on record. Germline-derived CDR1 and CDR2 are MNHNY and SVGAGI (reference sequence).

The chain couples TRBV7-2 to TRBJ2-3; TCRdb's D gene call, TRBD1, goes unchecked for lack of DNA. The length of the CDR3 is 14 residues. DNA is not recorded here. Germline CDR1 SGHTA, CDR2 FQGNSA. The CDR3 loop is CASRRPGDTDTQYF.

The V call is TRBV5-1, the J call TRBJ2-5. The CDR3 length is 16 residues. The nucleotide record is missing. CDR1 SGHRS and CDR2 YFSETQ come from the germline V gene. CDR3 sequence: CASSPTGRLNAETQYF.

V and J are TRBV6-5 and TRBJ2-7; TCRdb lists TRBD2, though no DNA is available to test this call. Germline V CDR1 and CDR2: MNHEY, SVGAGI. The CDR3 is made up of 13 amino acids. No DNA accompanies this entry. The CDR3 reads CASKVSAGREQYF.

The chain carries TRBV30 and TRBJ1-6. CDR1 is GTSNPN, CDR2 SVGIG, per germline (reference sequence). The CDR3 length is 13 residues. This entry has no DNA. The CDR3 spells CAWSDASGWALHF.

J is TRBJ2-1 and V is TRBV11-2; with no DNA, the TCRdb D assignment of TRBD2 cannot be verified. The CDR3 is made up of 12 amino acids. The coding DNA is unavailable. Germline V gives CDR1 SGHAT, CDR2 FQNNGV. CDR3 sequence reads: CASSLAGGEQFF.

This rearrangement joins TRBV9 to TRBJ1-1; the D call from TCRdb, TRBD1, cannot be confirmed without DNA. This CDR3 has 17 amino acids. The record lacks a DNA sequence. CDR1 and CDR2 from the germline V gene are SGDLS and YYNGEE. The CDR3 protein is CASSGRNRTGLRTEAFF.

The chain recombines TRBV5-6 with TRBJ1-1; there is no DNA to check the TCRdb D call of TRBD1. Looked up from germline, CDR1 is SGHDT and CDR2 is YYEEEE. There are 14 residues in the CDR3. The DNA is not on file. CDR3 protein: CASSPRGGAVKAFF.

This chain links TRBV5-6 with TRBJ1-1; the TCRdb call, TRBD1, lacks DNA for checking. This CDR3 is 13 amino acids long. Nucleotide data are not available. Germline V lookup: CDR1 SGHDT, CDR2 YYEEEE. This chain's CDR3 is CASRAGTGREAFF.

The V gene is TRBV6-5, the J gene TRBJ1-4. CDR1 MNHEY and CDR2 SVGAGI come from the germline V gene. The CDR3 extends over 16 amino acids. DNA is not recorded here. This chain's CDR3 is CASSLSPNGRSEKLFF.

The chain has TRBV29-1 and TRBJ1-2; the TCRdb call, TRBD1, lacks DNA for checking. This CDR3 is built from 13 residues. DNA was not recorded. From germline, CDR1 is SQVTM and CDR2 ANQGSEA. This CDR3 reads CSAGQGTSYGYTF.

The rearrangement uses TRBV5-1 and TRBJ2-7; TCRdb calls TRBD2, which cannot be checked without DNA. The CDR3 has 15 amino acids. A DNA sequence was not provided. The germline CDR1 and CDR2 sequences are SGHRS and YFSETQ. CDR3 sequence: CASSLLAGDLYEQYF.

V usage is TRBV19 and J usage is TRBJ2-5. Germline loops: CDR1 LNHDA, CDR2 SQIVND (reference sequence). This CDR3 has 15 amino acids. No DNA is recorded. The CDR3 is CASSIGRRIQETQYF. Full variable domain (remainder filled in from reference TRBV19 and TRBJ2-5): DGGITQSPKYLFRKEGQNVTLSCEQNLNHDAMYWYRQDPGQGLRLIYYSQIVNDFQKGDIAEGYSVSREKKESFPLTVTSAQKNPTAFYLCASSIGRRIQETQYFGPGTRLLVL.

The genes are TRBV4-1 and TRBJ2-5; without DNA, the TCRdb call of TRBD2 cannot be checked. This CDR3 is 16 amino acids long. DNA was not recorded. Per the germline V gene, CDR1 is MGHRA and CDR2 is YSYEKL. The chain's CDR3 is CASSVTSGRAGETQYF.

The rearrangement joins TRBV28 to TRBJ1-5. Germline CDR1 is MDHEN and CDR2 is SYDVKM. This CDR3 is 14 amino acids long. DNA is not on record. The CDR3 loop reads CASSTPAALQPQHF.

This CDR3 is CASSPLTGAEAFF. V gene TRBV19 combines with J gene TRBJ1-1; absent DNA, TCRdb's TRBD1 call cannot be checked. The CDR3 is 13 residues long. No DNA is listed. From germline, CDR1 is LNHDA and CDR2 SQIVND (reference sequence). Supplemented by reference TRBV19 and TRBJ1-1, the full variable domain reads DGGITQSPKYLFRKEGQNVTLSCEQNLNHDAMYWYRQDPGQGLRLIYYSQIVNDFQKGDIAEGYSVSREKKESFPLTVTSAQKNPTAFYLCASSPLTGAEAFFGQGTRLTVV.

CDR3 loop: CASSFDPVPYNEQFF. V is TRBV5-4 and J is TRBJ2-1; there is no DNA to check the TCRdb D call of TRBD1. This CDR3 is built from 15 residues. Only the protein is on record. CDR1 and CDR2 (germline): SGHNT, YYREEE (reference sequence). Looking up the rest from reference TRBV5-4 and TRBJ2-1 gives the full variable domain: ETGVTQSPTHLIKTRGQQVTLRCSSQSGHNTVSWYQQALGQGPQFIFQYYREEENGRGNFPPRFSGLQFPNYSSELNVNALELDDSALYLCASSFDPVPYNEQFFGPGTRLTVL.

Its frequency marks this clone as medium-sized (0.01 to 0.1%). V gene TRBV10-1 combines with J gene TRBJ2-1; the TCRdb D gene call, TRBD2, has no DNA to confirm it. The V gene's germline CDR1 is WNHNN and CDR2 SYGVQD (reference sequence). This CDR3 has 15 residues. No DNA is listed. CDR3 sequence reads: CASSDGLAGGNEQFF.

This chain joins TRBV6-5 and TRBJ1-2; TCRdb gives TRBD1 as the D gene, but with no DNA this cannot be confirmed. This CDR3 is 14 amino acids long. DNA was not recorded. Germline CDR1 reads MNHEY; CDR2 reads SVGAGI. The CDR3: CASRPQGVGYGYTF.

The V gene is TRBV5-1, the J gene TRBJ2-3. The germline V gene encodes CDR1 SGHRS and CDR2 YFSETQ. The CDR3 length is 15 residues. No DNA accompanies this entry. The CDR3 sequence: CASSRTDPSTDTQYF.

The chain couples TRBV7-9 to TRBJ1-2; TCRdb's D gene call, TRBD1, goes unchecked for lack of DNA. The CDR3 sequence is 16 residues long. No DNA was logged. Germline V CDR1 and CDR2: SEHNR, FQNEAQ (reference sequence). The CDR3 loop reads CASSPRPGQGPYGYTF.

This sequence joins TRBV7-8 and TRBJ2-1; the TCRdb call, TRBD2, lacks DNA for checking. Per the germline V gene, CDR1 is SGHVS and CDR2 is FQNEAQ. This CDR3 has 22 residues. No DNA accompanies this entry. The CDR3 reads CASSLVVGRGLAGGGAYNEQFF.

This sequence joins TRBV19 and TRBJ2-6; TCRdb outputs TRBD1, but without DNA this stays unchecked. Germline CDR1 is LNHDA and CDR2 is SQIVND (reference sequence). This CDR3 has 19 residues. The entry carries no DNA sequence. This CDR3 is CASRRSGGPSVSGANVLTF.